The 27 T cell receptor beta chains reported below all come from one sample, sequenced in a study of blood T cell repertoires in COVID-19. Only in-frame clones appear in the TCRdb table, and some are missing; sequencing was by immunoSEQ multiplex PCR. The table lists under 200,000 clones, roughly 86% of them singletons, with roughly 3.5% in the top ten. What was sequenced was peripheral blood. The receptors shown here come from a man between 65 and 85 years old with acute or convalescent COVID-19.

This clone was detected once. This chain connects TRBV18 to TRBJ1-2, with TRBD1 matching 7 bases. V dropped 3 bases and J dropped 4; count of bases not matched to a gene: 5. There are 14 residues in the CDR3. The V gene's germline CDR1 is KGHSH and CDR2 LQKENI. The CDR3 here is CASSPGQKGYGYTF. The CDR3 DNA reads as TGTGCCAGCTCACCGGGACAGAAGGGCTATGGCTACACCTTC.

The rearrangement links TRBV29-1 to TRBJ2-7; a possible D gene is TRBD2 (7 bases). Germline loops: CDR1 SQVTM, CDR2 ANQGSEA. The length of the CDR3 is 13 residues. Trimming shortened V by 7 bases and J by 0 bases, and 13 bases separated the two germline ends. CDR3 region: CSARGGGSYEQYF. CDR3 DNA sequence: TGCAGCGCTAGGGGGGGTGGCTCCTACGAGCAGTACTTC.

The chain combines TRBV25-1 with TRBJ2-7; 12 bases line up with TRBD1. In germline, CDR1 is MGHDK, CDR2 SYGVNS. The CDR3 contains 15 residues. Germline trimming cut 2 bases from V and 6 bases from J; bases unmatched to any gene: 5. The CDR3 region is CASSEVGQGASEQYF. CDR3 in DNA: TGTGCCAGCAGTGAAGTGGGACAGGGGGCCTCCGAGCAGTACTTC.

This clone has just one count. The rearrangement joins TRBV7-9 to TRBJ2-7, with 8 nucleotides matching TRBD2. The CDR3 runs 14 residues. Germline assignment: CDR1 SEHNR and CDR2 FQNEAQ (reference sequence). Trimming cost V 5 bases and J 2 bases; bases outside gene matches: 5. The CDR3 DNA is TGTGCCAGCAGCCCCCGGGGGGGAGCCTACGAGCAGTACTTC. This encodes CASSPRGGAYEQYF.

This rearrangement joins TRBV6-5 to TRBJ2-2, with 9 positions matching TRBD1. With V trimmed by 5 bases and J by 6 bases, 7 bases remained unmatched. Germline V gene sequence: CDR1 MNHEY, CDR2 SVGAGI. The CDR3 consists of 15 residues. The DNA of the CDR3 is TGTGCCAGCAGTCAACAGGGGGCGAGGTCCGGGGAGCTGTTTTTT. This translates into CASSQQGARSGELFF.

The rearrangement links TRBV6-5 to TRBJ2-2; 7 nucleotides align to TRBD1. With 7 bases clipped from V and 2 bases from J, the junction kept 7 bases outside the gene matches. The CDR3 spans 15 residues. Germline CDR1 MNHEY, CDR2 SVGAGI. CDR3 coding DNA: TGTGCCAGCACCCCCAGACAGGGAAACACCGGGGAGCTGTTTTTT. This translates into CASTPRQGNTGELFF.

The V gene is TRBV30, the J gene TRBJ2-7; D is uncertain. The CDR3 extends over 13 amino acids. Germline CDR1 GTSNPN, CDR2 SVGIG (reference sequence). Trimming removed 0 bases from V and 2 bases from J, with 8 bases in between. Here the CDR3 DNA reads TGTGCCTGGAGTGTAATAGAAACCTACGAGCAGTACTTC. Translating it yields CAWSVIETYEQYF.

The gene calls are TRBV5-1 and TRBJ1-5, with 7 bases fitting TRBD1. Losses at the gene ends were 4 bases for V and 5 bases for J; bases not matched to a gene: 3. The CDR3 length is 13 residues. Germline V gene lookup returns CDR1 SGHRS and CDR2 YFSETQ. In DNA, the CDR3 is TGCGCCAGCAGCGCTGACAGGGATCAGCCCCAGCATTTT. Its translation: CASSADRDQPQHF.

The V gene is TRBV6-2 or TRBV6-3, the J gene TRBJ1-5, with D possibly matching TRBD1 (6 bases). Trimming cost V 5 bases and J 5 bases, with 16 bases left between them. CDR3 length equals 15 residues. Germline V gene sequence: CDR1 MNHEY, CDR2 SVGEGT. Written as DNA, the CDR3 is TGTGCCAGCAGTCAACGACAGGTAGGGGATCAGCCCCAGCATTTT. Protein: CASSQRQVGDQPQHF.

The rearrangement joins TRBV2 to TRBJ1-6; TRBD1 is a possible D gene (5 bases). This CDR3 spans 15 amino acids. CDR1 SNHLY and CDR2 FYNNEI come from the germline V gene. V was trimmed by 2 bases and J by 5 bases, leaving 10 bases between them. The CDR3: CASSEYQGHNSPLHF. The CDR3 region has the DNA TGTGCCAGCAGTGAATATCAGGGCCATAATTCACCCCTCCACTTT.

The CDR3 DNA sequence: TGTGCCAGCAGTCGGCCGGGACAATCACGTGAAAAACTGTTTTTT. It yields the protein CASSRPGQSREKLFF. The chain has TRBV28 and TRBJ1-4; D perhaps matches TRBD1 (6 bases). The CDR3 covers 15 residues. Trimming took off 5 bases at V and 7 bases at J, with 17 bases between the two ends. Germline lookup yields CDR1 MDHEN and CDR2 SYDVKM.

V is TRBV5-6 and J is TRBJ2-2; 7 bases map to TRBD1. Germline V gives CDR1 SGHDT, CDR2 YYEEEE. The CDR3 has 15 residues. The V gene end was trimmed by 2 bases and the J gene end by 6 bases; junction bases not matched to a gene: 7. As DNA, the CDR3 is TGTGCCAGCAGCTTAGGAGCGACAGGGCCCGGGGAGCTGTTTTTT. This codes for CASSLGATGPGELFF.

The chain combines TRBV27 with TRBJ2-1, with no clear D. Germline-derived CDR1 and CDR2 are MNHEY and SMNVEV (reference sequence). V was shortened by 1 base and J by 0 bases, with 16 bases between the two germline ends. The CDR3 has 18 residues. In DNA, the CDR3 is TGTGCCAGCAGTTTATATAAGCCCCCCTGGAGCTCCTACAATGAGCAGTTCTTC. It specifies CASSLYKPPWSSYNEQFF.

This chain joins TRBV2 and TRBJ2-1, with TRBD2 matching over 14 bases. Germline loops: CDR1 SNHLY, CDR2 FYNNEI. The CDR3 length is 15 residues. The J segment lost 6 bases and the V segment lost 9 bases, leaving 7 bases of the junction unmatched. CDR3 DNA: TGTGCCAGTACGACGGGACTAGCGGGGGCCAATGAGCAGTTCTTC. Translating gives CASTTGLAGANEQFF.

Concerning this clone: Germline is not matched at one junction end, which may reflect a read error. The gene calls are TRBV9 and TRBJ1-6; possibly TRBD1 for D (5 bases). Per the germline V gene, CDR1 is SGDLS and CDR2 is YYNGEE. This CDR3 spans 14 amino acids. Here the CDR3 reads CANSLAGGDSPLHF. The CDR3 nucleotides read TGTGCCAACAGCCTAGCTGGGGGGGATTCACCCCTCCACTTT.

On this clone: Mismatch with germline at one junction end may stem from a read error. This chain links TRBV11-3 with TRBJ2-7; D is perhaps TRBD1 (5 bases). The CDR3 extends over 12 amino acids. The V gene's germline CDR1 is SGHNT and CDR2 YENEEA. CDR3: CASSLDQGEPYF. The CDR3 coding sequence is TGTGCCAGCAGCTTAGACCAGGGCGAGCCGTACTTC.

The rearrangement uses TRBV9 and TRBJ1-1; 7 nucleotides match TRBD1. Looked up from germline, CDR1 is SGDLS and CDR2 is YYNGEE. The CDR3 loop spans 14 amino acids. V lost 2 bases to trimming and J lost 5 bases; unmatched junction nucleotides: 6. CDR3 DNA: TGTGCCAGCAGCGTCACAGGGGAGGCAACTGAAGCTTTCTTT. Residues: CASSVTGEATEAFF. Variable domain in full (rest from reference TRBV9 and TRBJ1-1): DSGVTQTPKHLITATGQRVTLRCSPRSGDLSVYWYQQSLDQGLQFLIQYYNGEERAKGNILERFSAQQFPDLHSELNLSSLELGDSALYFCASSVTGEATEAFFGQGTRLTVV.

The chain is built from TRBV7-9 and TRBJ2-7; 7 bases are shared with TRBD1. Germline V gene sequence: CDR1 SEHNR, CDR2 FQNEAQ (reference sequence). Trimming took 5 bases from V and 3 from J; bases not matched to a gene: 7. The CDR3 is made up of 14 amino acids. Here the CDR3 DNA reads TGTGCCAGCAGCCGGAGGACAGGCCTCTACGAGCAGTACTTC. Its protein product is CASSRRTGLYEQYF.

The CDR3 loop reads CSVEPGGTGELFF. CDR3 bases: TGCAGCGTTGAACCAGGGGGCACCGGGGAGCTGTTTTTT. The rearrangement uses TRBV29-1 and TRBJ2-2, with TRBD1 matching over 7 bases. CDR3 length equals 13 residues. The germline gives CDR1 SQVTM, CDR2 ANQGSEA. The junction had 1 base not matched to a gene; V was cut back by 2 bases and J by 4 bases.

This chain links TRBV29-1 with TRBJ1-2; 8 bases match TRBD1. This CDR3 has 13 amino acids. Germline V gene lookup returns CDR1 SQVTM and CDR2 ANQGSEA. The V gene end was trimmed by 6 bases and the J gene end by 5 bases; junction bases not matched to a gene: 8. The chain's CDR3 is CSVRTGSFYGYTF. The CDR3, as DNA: TGCAGCGTCCGGACAGGGAGCTTTTATGGCTACACCTTC.

This sequence joins TRBV2 and TRBJ2-2; 8 bases align to TRBD1. The V gene's germline CDR1 is SNHLY and CDR2 FYNNEI. V dropped 6 bases and J dropped 4; count of bases not matched to a gene: 4. This CDR3 has 14 residues. The CDR3 protein is CASRPDRATGELFF. In nucleotides, the CDR3 is TGTGCCAGCAGGCCGGACAGGGCCACCGGGGAGCTGTTTTTT.

V usage is TRBV12-3 or TRBV12-4 and J usage is TRBJ1-5; D gene ambiguous. The ends were cut back, 7 bases at V and 0 bases at J, with 7 bases in the middle. This CDR3 is 13 amino acids long. The CDR3 coding sequence is TGTGCCAGCACCGCGTATAGCAATCAGCCCCAGCATTTT. Translation gives CASTAYSNQPQHF.

This clone came up once. This chain uses TRBV6-5 with TRBJ1-1; tentatively, D is TRBD1 (5 bases). CDR1 and CDR2 (germline): MNHEY, SVGAGI. Trimming stripped 8 bases from V and 4 bases from J, with 14 bases between. The CDR3 contains 13 residues. The DNA of the CDR3 is TGTGCCAGCTCCAGGCCAGGGCGCACTGAAGCTTTCTTT. Its protein product is CASSRPGRTEAFF.

The CDR3 loop is CASSPPGQPQHF. Here the CDR3 DNA reads TGTGCCAGCAGCCCCCCGGGGCAGCCCCAGCATTTT. This chain links TRBV7-3 with TRBJ1-5; D gene uncertain. This CDR3 has 12 amino acids. Germline V gene lookup returns CDR1 SGHTA and CDR2 FQGTGA. Trimming removed 5 bases from V and 7 bases from J, with 9 bases in between.

The chain has TRBV4-3 and TRBJ2-7; weak D call: TRBD1 (6 bases). CDR3 length: 14 residues. V was clipped by 4 bases and J by 2 bases, with 12 bases between them. Germline V gene data show CDR1 as LGHNA and CDR2 as YSLEER. This CDR3 is CASSPDRPAYEQYF. CDR3 sequence (DNA): TGCGCCAGCAGCCCCGACAGGCCAGCCTACGAGCAGTACTTC.

The chain links TRBV4-3 to TRBJ1-1; the D is unclear. This CDR3 spans 14 amino acids. V was cut by 0 bases and J by 4 bases, with 9 bases left in between. In germline, CDR1 is LGHNA, CDR2 YSLEER. The CDR3 bases are TGCGCCAGCAGCCAAGACGTCCGGGGCACTGAAGCTTTCTTT. It specifies CASSQDVRGTEAFF.

This clone was seen more than once but under ten times. J is TRBJ1-5 and V is TRBV5-8; 7 bases line up with TRBD1. Losses at the gene ends were 4 bases for V and 3 bases for J; bases not matched to a gene: 7. The V gene's germline CDR1 is SGHTS and CDR2 YDEGEE. The CDR3 covers 15 residues. Here the CDR3 DNA reads TGTGCCAGCAGCCGTGGACAGGAACTCAATCAGCCCCAGCATTTT. Its translation: CASSRGQELNQPQHF.